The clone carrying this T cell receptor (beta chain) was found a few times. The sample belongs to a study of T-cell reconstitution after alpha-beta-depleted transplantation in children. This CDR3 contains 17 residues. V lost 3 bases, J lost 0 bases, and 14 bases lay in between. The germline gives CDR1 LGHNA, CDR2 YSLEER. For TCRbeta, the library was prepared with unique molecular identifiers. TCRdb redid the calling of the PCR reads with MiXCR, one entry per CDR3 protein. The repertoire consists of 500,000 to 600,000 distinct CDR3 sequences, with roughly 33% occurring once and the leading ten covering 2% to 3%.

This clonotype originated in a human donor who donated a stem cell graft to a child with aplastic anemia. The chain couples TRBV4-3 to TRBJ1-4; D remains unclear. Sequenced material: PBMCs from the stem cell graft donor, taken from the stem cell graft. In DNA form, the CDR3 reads TGCGCCAGCAGCCAGAACTCGGACCCCGCAACTAATGAAAAACTGTTTTTT. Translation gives CASSQNSDPATNEKLFF.